These T cell receptor beta chains were read from a single sample in a study of HIV-infected children after antiretroviral therapy interruption. Each CDR3 protein gets one entry after TCRdb re-called the 3' RACE reads with MiXCR. The table has about 15,000 distinct CDR3 sequences, around 3.5% seen once. The material sequenced was CD45RO+ CD8+ T cells from PBMCs, pooled from several time points, taken from a donor given antiretroviral therapy, either interrupted or continuous. Every receptor here comes from a pool of human donors with HIV. Each CDR3 is given with its conserved first and last residue. Each record gives: clone size, J gene, D gene, V gene, CDR3 DNA, CDR3 protein. D genes are given only for firm matches. Where a row states a size, it is once, few, many or the class of an expanded clone; other rows omit it.

abundance: many; j_gene: TRBJ2-7; d_gene: -; v_gene: TRBV12-3/TRBV12-4; CDR3nt: TGTGCCAGCAGTTTAGCGATCGGGGAGCAGTACTTC; CDR3aa: CASSLAIGEQYF
abundance: many; j_gene: TRBJ2-3; d_gene: -; v_gene: TRBV27; CDR3nt: TGTGCCAGCAGTTTAGGATACCCCCCGGATACGCAGTATTTT; CDR3aa: CASSLGYPPDTQYF
abundance: many; j_gene: TRBJ2-3; d_gene: TRBD2; v_gene: TRBV7-7; CDR3nt: TGTGCCAGCAGCTTCCTAGCGGGGGGCGAGGATACGCAGTATTTT; CDR3aa: CASSFLAGGEDTQYF
abundance: many; j_gene: TRBJ2-1; d_gene: TRBD2; v_gene: TRBV7-9; CDR3nt: TGTGCCAGCAGCCCGGCCAGCGGGGGGATCGAGCAGTTCTTC; CDR3aa: CASSPASGGIEQFF
abundance: many; j_gene: TRBJ1-5; d_gene: -; v_gene: TRBV5-1; CDR3nt: TGCGCCAGCAGCCCATCACCAACGACAGACAGCAATCAGCCCCAGCATTTT; CDR3aa: CASSPSPTTDSNQPQHF
abundance: few; j_gene: TRBJ2-1; d_gene: TRBD2; v_gene: TRBV7-9; CDR3nt: TGTGCCAGCAGCTTAGAAGAGCGGGAGAAGTTCTTC; CDR3aa: CASSLEEREKFF
abundance: many; j_gene: TRBJ1-5; d_gene: -; v_gene: TRBV12-3/TRBV12-4; CDR3nt: TGTGCCAGCAGTTTAGAAGGCTATAGCAATCAGCCCCAGCATTTT; CDR3aa: CASSLEGYSNQPQHF
abundance: many; j_gene: TRBJ1-1; d_gene: -; v_gene: TRBV6-2/TRBV6-3; CDR3nt: TGTGCCAGCAGCCCGGGCCTGACAGGACCGGATACTGAAGCTTTCTTT; CDR3aa: CASSPGLTGPDTEAFF
abundance: many; j_gene: TRBJ2-1; d_gene: -; v_gene: TRBV20-1; CDR3nt: TGCAGTGCTATCACGGGACTGCACAATGAGCAGTTCTTC; CDR3aa: CSAITGLHNEQFF
abundance: many; j_gene: TRBJ2-3; d_gene: TRBD2; v_gene: TRBV20-1; CDR3nt: TGCAGTGCTGGTACTAGCGGGGGCGTGGGCACAGATACGCAGTATTTT; CDR3aa: CSAGTSGGVGTDTQYF
abundance: many; j_gene: TRBJ1-1; d_gene: -; v_gene: TRBV12-3/TRBV12-4; CDR3nt: TGTGCCAGCAGTTTGGGTCCTACTATGAACACTGAAGCTTTCTTT; CDR3aa: CASSLGPTMNTEAFF
abundance: few; j_gene: TRBJ2-7; d_gene: -; v_gene: TRBV20-1; CDR3nt: TGCAGTGCTAGAGATGTCGCGAGGAGTGTGACCGAGCAGTACTTC; CDR3aa: CSARDVARSVTEQYF
abundance: many; j_gene: TRBJ2-7; d_gene: TRBD1; v_gene: TRBV12-3/TRBV12-4; CDR3nt: TGTGCCAGCAGCACTGGACAGGGCCAGTTCTACGAGCAGTACTTC; CDR3aa: CASSTGQGQFYEQYF
abundance: few; j_gene: TRBJ2-3; d_gene: TRBD2; v_gene: TRBV10-2; CDR3nt: TGCGCCAGCAGGCAGGTTGGGGGGGGGACTAGCACAGATACGCAGTATTTT; CDR3aa: CASRQVGGGTSTDTQYF
abundance: many; j_gene: TRBJ2-7; d_gene: -; v_gene: TRBV7-9; CDR3nt: TGTGCCAGCAGCTTCTGGGACACCCCCTACGAGCAGTACTTC; CDR3aa: CASSFWDTPYEQYF
abundance: many; j_gene: TRBJ1-1; d_gene: -; v_gene: TRBV29-1; CDR3nt: TGCAGCGTTCCAGTATCCGGGGACACTGAAGCTTTCTTT; CDR3aa: CSVPVSGDTEAFF
abundance: many; j_gene: TRBJ1-1; d_gene: TRBD1; v_gene: TRBV6-4; CDR3nt: TGTGCCAGCAGCCCAGGGGGAGACGGCACTGAAGCTTTCTTT; CDR3aa: CASSPGGDGTEAFF
abundance: many; j_gene: TRBJ2-7; d_gene: -; v_gene: TRBV12-3/TRBV12-4; CDR3nt: TGTGCCAGCAGCCCGTTCAGGGTCGAGCAGTACTTC; CDR3aa: CASSPFRVEQYF
abundance: many; j_gene: TRBJ2-7; d_gene: -; v_gene: TRBV21-1; CDR3nt: TGTGCCAGCAGCAAAGAAGGGGAGGTGAGATCCTACGAGCAGTACTTC; CDR3aa: CASSKEGEVRSYEQYF
abundance: few; j_gene: TRBJ2-7; d_gene: -; v_gene: TRBV20-1; CDR3nt: TGCAGTGCTAGAGATCCCACCTACGAGCAGTACTTC; CDR3aa: CSARDPTYEQYF
abundance: many; j_gene: TRBJ1-1; d_gene: -; v_gene: TRBV6-1; CDR3nt: TGTGCCATCACCTTACAGGGTCACACTGAAGCTTTCTTT; CDR3aa: CAITLQGHTEAFF
abundance: many; j_gene: TRBJ1-2; d_gene: TRBD1; v_gene: TRBV7-8; CDR3nt: TGTGCCAGCAGAGAACAGGGGACGGATGGCTACACCTTC; CDR3aa: CASREQGTDGYTF
abundance: many; j_gene: TRBJ2-3; d_gene: TRBD1; v_gene: TRBV28; CDR3nt: TGTGCCAGCAGTTTGCAGCTGACAGGGCTGTTTGCAGATACGCAGTATTTT; CDR3aa: CASSLQLTGLFADTQYF
abundance: many; j_gene: TRBJ2-3; d_gene: TRBD1; v_gene: TRBV20-1; CDR3nt: TGCAGTGCTACCCCCCCGACAGGGAATTTGGATACGCAGTATTTT; CDR3aa: CSATPPTGNLDTQYF
abundance: many; j_gene: TRBJ1-4; d_gene: TRBD1; v_gene: TRBV28; CDR3nt: TGTGCCAGCCAGCCTCCGACAGGGGCTTTGGGAAAACTGTTTTTT; CDR3aa: CASQPPTGALGKLFF
abundance: -; j_gene: TRBJ2-2; d_gene: -; v_gene: TRBV28; CDR3nt: TGTGCCAGCAGCCAAGTTGAGGAAACGGCCGGGGAGCTGTTTTTT; CDR3aa: CASSQVEETAGELFF
abundance: many; j_gene: TRBJ2-2; d_gene: TRBD1; v_gene: TRBV25-1; CDR3nt: TGTGCCAGCAGTGAATGGGGGGGGACAGGGACCACCGGGGAGCTGTTTTTT; CDR3aa: CASSEWGGTGTTGELFF
abundance: few; j_gene: TRBJ2-1; d_gene: TRBD1; v_gene: TRBV4-1; CDR3nt: TGCGCCAGCAGCCACGCATTGGGGGACAGGGCCTACAATGAGCAGTTCTTC; CDR3aa: CASSHALGDRAYNEQFF
abundance: many; j_gene: TRBJ2-3; d_gene: -; v_gene: TRBV4-1; CDR3nt: TGCGCCAGCAGCCAAGAGGAGGTGGGCAGGGGCCTAGATACGCAGTATTTT; CDR3aa: CASSQEEVGRGLDTQYF
abundance: many; j_gene: TRBJ2-5; d_gene: -; v_gene: TRBV20-1; CDR3nt: TGCAGTGCCCCGAGAGGGTCCTGGGAGACCCAGTACTTC; CDR3aa: CSAPRGSWETQYF
abundance: many; j_gene: TRBJ2-3; d_gene: -; v_gene: TRBV7-8; CDR3nt: TGTGCCAGCAGCTTCGGACCGGACCGTAGAACCCCGTCCACAGATACGCAGTATTTT; CDR3aa: CASSFGPDRRTPSTDTQYF
abundance: few; j_gene: TRBJ2-3; d_gene: -; v_gene: TRBV7-3; CDR3nt: TGTGCCAGCAGCTCTTCGGGACCCACAGATACGCAGTATTTT; CDR3aa: CASSSSGPTDTQYF
abundance: -; j_gene: TRBJ2-7; d_gene: TRBD1; v_gene: TRBV12-3/TRBV12-4; CDR3nt: TGTGCCAGCACACAGGGGGACTACGAGCAGTACTTC; CDR3aa: CASTQGDYEQYF
abundance: many; j_gene: TRBJ2-7; d_gene: -; v_gene: TRBV12-3/TRBV12-4; CDR3nt: TGTGCCAGCAGTATCGGGAGCTACGAGCAGTACTTC; CDR3aa: CASSIGSYEQYF
abundance: few; j_gene: TRBJ2-1; d_gene: -; v_gene: TRBV12-3/TRBV12-4; CDR3nt: TGTGCCAGCAGTTTTAGTTCCCGGAATGATGAGCAGTTCTTC; CDR3aa: CASSFSSRNDEQFF
abundance: few; j_gene: TRBJ2-5; d_gene: TRBD1; v_gene: TRBV28; CDR3nt: TGTGCCAGCAGTTTAGAAATCGGGACAGGGCCCGAGACCCAGTACTTC; CDR3aa: CASSLEIGTGPETQYF
abundance: -; j_gene: TRBJ2-6; d_gene: -; v_gene: TRBV6-1; CDR3nt: TGTGCCAGCACCACGGGCGACTCTGGGGCCAACGTCCTGACTTTC; CDR3aa: CASTTGDSGANVLTF
abundance: many; j_gene: TRBJ1-6; d_gene: TRBD1; v_gene: TRBV10-2; CDR3nt: TGCGCCAGCAGTGAGTATGAGACAGGGTCTTCACCCCTCCACTTT; CDR3aa: CASSEYETGSSPLHF
abundance: many; j_gene: TRBJ1-2; d_gene: -; v_gene: TRBV25-1; CDR3nt: TGTGCCAGCAGTGGTAAGGTCCAGGAGAACTATGGCTACACCTTC; CDR3aa: CASSGKVQENYGYTF
abundance: few; j_gene: TRBJ1-3; d_gene: -; v_gene: TRBV27; CDR3nt: TGTGCCAGCAGTTTATCGATCCAGGGTAGAAACACCATATATTTT; CDR3aa: CASSLSIQGRNTIYF
abundance: -; j_gene: TRBJ1-5; d_gene: -; v_gene: TRBV5-1; CDR3nt: TGCGCCAGCTCGAAAGGGGGTAGTAGCAATCAGCCCCAGCATTTT; CDR3aa: CASSKGGSSNQPQHF
abundance: -; j_gene: TRBJ2-7; d_gene: TRBD1; v_gene: TRBV28; CDR3nt: TGTGCCAGCGTAACGGGACAGAGCTCCTACGAGCAGTACTTC; CDR3aa: CASVTGQSSYEQYF
abundance: many; j_gene: TRBJ1-6; d_gene: -; v_gene: TRBV28; CDR3nt: TGTGCCAGCAGTTTATTTCAGGACCATAATTCACCCCTCCACTTT; CDR3aa: CASSLFQDHNSPLHF
abundance: -; j_gene: TRBJ2-1; d_gene: TRBD1; v_gene: TRBV20-1; CDR3nt: TGCAGTGCTAGAGGCTTGGGACAGGGGATTAATGAGCAGTTCTTC; CDR3aa: CSARGLGQGINEQFF
abundance: many; j_gene: TRBJ2-1; d_gene: -; v_gene: TRBV4-1; CDR3nt: TGCGCCAGCAGCCAAGATTTCCGGAATGAGCAGTTCTTC; CDR3aa: CASSQDFRNEQFF
abundance: many; j_gene: TRBJ2-3; d_gene: TRBD2; v_gene: TRBV28; CDR3nt: TGTGCCAGCAGTTTCCCTCTAGCGGCTAGCACAGATACGCAGTATTTT; CDR3aa: CASSFPLAASTDTQYF
abundance: many; j_gene: TRBJ1-5; d_gene: TRBD1; v_gene: TRBV4-1; CDR3nt: TGCGCCAGCAGCCAAGGGACAGGGCATCAGCCCCAGCATTTT; CDR3aa: CASSQGTGHQPQHF
abundance: many; j_gene: TRBJ2-1; d_gene: -; v_gene: TRBV4-1; CDR3nt: TGCGCCAGCAGCCAAGAGGGCGGGTACAATGAGCAGTTCTTC; CDR3aa: CASSQEGGYNEQFF
abundance: many; j_gene: TRBJ2-7; d_gene: -; v_gene: TRBV7-6; CDR3nt: TGTGCCAGCAGCCACTTGGGGCAGCCCTACGAGCAGTACTTC; CDR3aa: CASSHLGQPYEQYF
abundance: many; j_gene: TRBJ2-7; d_gene: TRBD1; v_gene: TRBV2; CDR3nt: TGTGCCAGCGCTTCCGGGACAGGCCTCCTTAGCTCCTACGAGCAGTACTTC; CDR3aa: CASASGTGLLSSYEQYF
abundance: few; j_gene: TRBJ1-5; d_gene: -; v_gene: TRBV11-2; CDR3nt: TGTGCCAGCAGCTTAGAGGGACCCCGTCAGCCCCAGCATTTT; CDR3aa: CASSLEGPRQPQHF
abundance: medium-sized; j_gene: TRBJ2-3; d_gene: TRBD1; v_gene: TRBV15; CDR3nt: TGTGCCACCAGCAGCGGACAGGCGGACGCAGATACGCAGTATTTT; CDR3aa: CATSSGQADADTQYF
abundance: many; j_gene: TRBJ2-5; d_gene: -; v_gene: TRBV13; CDR3nt: TGTGCCAGCAGCTTAGAACAAGAGACCCAGTACTTC; CDR3aa: CASSLEQETQYF
abundance: medium-sized; j_gene: TRBJ1-2; d_gene: -; v_gene: TRBV5-1; CDR3nt: TGCGCCAGCAAATCCGGGACCGGGCAAAACTATGGCTACACCTTC; CDR3aa: CASKSGTGQNYGYTF
abundance: many; j_gene: TRBJ1-4; d_gene: -; v_gene: TRBV7-9; CDR3nt: TGTGCCAGCAGTTCGACAGTTGCAACTAATGAAAAACTGTTTTTT; CDR3aa: CASSSTVATNEKLFF